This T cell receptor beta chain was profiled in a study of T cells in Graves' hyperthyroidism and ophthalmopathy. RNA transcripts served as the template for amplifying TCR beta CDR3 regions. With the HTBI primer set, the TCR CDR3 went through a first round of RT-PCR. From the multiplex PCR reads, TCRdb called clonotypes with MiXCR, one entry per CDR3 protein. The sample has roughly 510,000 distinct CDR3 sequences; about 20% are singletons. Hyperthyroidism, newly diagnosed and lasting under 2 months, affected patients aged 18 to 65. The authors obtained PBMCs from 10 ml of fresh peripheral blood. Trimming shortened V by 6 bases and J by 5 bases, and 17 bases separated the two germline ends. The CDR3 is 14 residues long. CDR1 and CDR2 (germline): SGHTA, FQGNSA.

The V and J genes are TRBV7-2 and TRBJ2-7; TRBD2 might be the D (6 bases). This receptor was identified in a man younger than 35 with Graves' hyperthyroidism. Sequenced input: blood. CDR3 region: CASSLWSGDHEQYF. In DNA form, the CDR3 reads TGTGCCAGCAGTTTATGGTCGGGGGACCACGAGCAGTACTTC.